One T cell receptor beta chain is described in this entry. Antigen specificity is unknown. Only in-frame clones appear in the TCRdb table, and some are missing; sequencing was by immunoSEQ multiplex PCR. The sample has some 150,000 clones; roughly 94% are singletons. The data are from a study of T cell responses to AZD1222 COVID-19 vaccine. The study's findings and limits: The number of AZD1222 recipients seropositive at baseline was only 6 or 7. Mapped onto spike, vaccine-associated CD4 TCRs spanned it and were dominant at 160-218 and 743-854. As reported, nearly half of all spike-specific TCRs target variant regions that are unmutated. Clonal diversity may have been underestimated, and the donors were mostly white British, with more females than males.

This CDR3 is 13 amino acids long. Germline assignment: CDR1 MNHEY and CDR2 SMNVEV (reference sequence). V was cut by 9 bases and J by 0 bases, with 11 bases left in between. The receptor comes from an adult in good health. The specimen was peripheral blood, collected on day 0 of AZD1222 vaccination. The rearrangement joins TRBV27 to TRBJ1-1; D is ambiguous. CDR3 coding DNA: TGTGCCAGTCGGGTGGGCTTGAACACTGAAGCTTTCTTT. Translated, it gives CASRVGLNTEAFF.